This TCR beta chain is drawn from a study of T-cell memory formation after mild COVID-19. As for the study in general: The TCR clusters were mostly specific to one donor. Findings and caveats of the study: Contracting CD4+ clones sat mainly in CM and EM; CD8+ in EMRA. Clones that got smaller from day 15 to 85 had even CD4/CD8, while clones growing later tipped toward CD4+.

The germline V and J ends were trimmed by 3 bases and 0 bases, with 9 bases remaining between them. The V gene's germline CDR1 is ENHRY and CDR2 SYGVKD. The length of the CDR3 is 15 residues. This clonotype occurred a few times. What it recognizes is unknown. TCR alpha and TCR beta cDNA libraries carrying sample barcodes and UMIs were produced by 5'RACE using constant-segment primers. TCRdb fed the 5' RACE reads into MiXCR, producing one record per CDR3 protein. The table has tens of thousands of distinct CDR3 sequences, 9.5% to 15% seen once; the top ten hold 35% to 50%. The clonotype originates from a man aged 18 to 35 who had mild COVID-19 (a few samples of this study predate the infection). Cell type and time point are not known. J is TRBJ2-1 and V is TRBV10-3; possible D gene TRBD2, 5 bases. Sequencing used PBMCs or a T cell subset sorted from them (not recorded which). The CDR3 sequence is CAISDGESSYNEQFF. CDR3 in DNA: TGTGCCATCAGTGACGGGGAAAGCTCCTACAATGAGCAGTTCTTC.